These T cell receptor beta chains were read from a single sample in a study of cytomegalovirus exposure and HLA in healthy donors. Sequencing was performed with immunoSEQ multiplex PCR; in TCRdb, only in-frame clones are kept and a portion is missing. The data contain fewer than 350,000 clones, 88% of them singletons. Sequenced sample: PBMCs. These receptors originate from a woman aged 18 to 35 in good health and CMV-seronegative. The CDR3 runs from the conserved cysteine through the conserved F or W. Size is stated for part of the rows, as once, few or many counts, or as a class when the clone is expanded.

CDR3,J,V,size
CASSASTGSYEQYF,TRBJ2-7,TRBV19,NA
CASSGARDRPYEQYF,TRBJ2-7,TRBV9,NA
CASSPIRESEQYF,TRBJ2-7,TRBV18,NA
CASSLLGGSYEQYF,TRBJ2-7,TRBV7-2,NA
CASSEGQGYEQYF,TRBJ2-7,TRBV9,NA
CATSPTRDREYEQYF,TRBJ2-7,TRBV15,NA
CASSPAEEQYF,TRBJ2-7,TRBV28,NA
CASSPGEVPYEQYF,TRBJ2-7,TRBV18,once
CASSLVFLGRKDNEQFF,TRBJ2-1,TRBV7-9,NA
CASSQPGLAGHQETQYF,TRBJ2-5,TRBV28,once
CASSIAGGSYEQYF,TRBJ2-7,TRBV19,NA
CAQRALGSPGDTEAFF,TRBJ1-1,TRBV7-8,few
CATLAGVEREGQSGELFF,TRBJ2-2,TRBV19,NA
CASGIAVFTDTQYF,TRBJ2-3,TRBV5-8,NA
CASSPAGAPGNTGELFF,TRBJ2-2,TRBV4-1,NA
CASSGERLVDNSPLHF,TRBJ1-6,TRBV25-1,few
CASSPNQPQHF,TRBJ1-5,TRBV27,NA
CAILRTGAEEQYF,TRBJ2-7,TRBV10-3,NA
CASSPRGFPYEQYF,TRBJ2-7,TRBV11-2,NA
CASSAVPKNTEAFF,TRBJ1-1,TRBV5-6,NA
CASSQDPSGYTGELFF,TRBJ2-2,TRBV4-3,NA
CASSDYHSSGNTIYF,TRBJ1-3,TRBV10-1,NA
CASSQDLGQGSEQFF,TRBJ2-1,TRBV4-3,once
CASSLKGTVSYEQYF,TRBJ2-7,TRBV28,NA
CASSSLESNEQFF,TRBJ2-1,TRBV11-3,NA
CASRHRGNYQPQHF,TRBJ1-5,TRBV2,NA
CASSLNRGATSSSTDTQYF,TRBJ2-3,TRBV2,NA
CASSLSMTGFTEAFF,TRBJ1-1,TRBV27,NA
CASSHSETQYF,TRBJ2-5,TRBV14,NA
CASSLGTGGLGGYTF,TRBJ1-2,TRBV5-4,NA
CASSAHRAYPEAFF,TRBJ1-1,TRBV7-2,NA
CASSPGSTSGRSYEQYF,TRBJ2-7,TRBV5-4,NA
CASSLGAGGSYEQYF,TRBJ2-7,TRBV27,NA
CASSRAGMYYGYTF,TRBJ1-2,TRBV19,NA
CASSLVVGRGPGNQPQHF,TRBJ1-5,TRBV7-8,NA
CASRPLAGANTGELFF,TRBJ2-2,TRBV27,NA
CASSGFAGSYEQYF,TRBJ2-7,TRBV2,NA
CASSGSGRSNEQFF,TRBJ2-1,TRBV28,NA
CASSQGTAGYEQYF,TRBJ2-7,TRBV4-1,NA
CASSFLSGRVPGELFF,TRBJ2-2,TRBV7-3,NA
CASSYSPSSYNEQFF,TRBJ2-1,TRBV6-5,NA
CASSTGVPYEQYF,TRBJ2-7,TRBV2,NA
CASSLFRAGSTDTQYF,TRBJ2-3,TRBV27,NA
CASSPRTGTSGSYEQYF,TRBJ2-7,TRBV18,NA
CASSPDRLTEAFF,TRBJ1-1,TRBV28,NA
CASSLWGGSYEQYF,TRBJ2-7,TRBV27,NA
CAISELIEGNYGYTF,TRBJ1-2,TRBV10-3,few
CASSPGLPLSTDTQYF,TRBJ2-3,TRBV7-9,NA
CARRLDNTGELFF,TRBJ2-2,TRBV2,once
CASSPTPLDTDTQYF,TRBJ2-3,TRBV9,NA
CASSYSGHIYEQYF,TRBJ2-7,TRBV6-5,NA
CASSLTSGRETQYF,TRBJ2-5,TRBV5-8,NA
CASGLGTSGNSYEQYF,TRBJ2-7,TRBV27,NA
CASSQDRQSNQPQHF,TRBJ1-5,TRBV4-3,few